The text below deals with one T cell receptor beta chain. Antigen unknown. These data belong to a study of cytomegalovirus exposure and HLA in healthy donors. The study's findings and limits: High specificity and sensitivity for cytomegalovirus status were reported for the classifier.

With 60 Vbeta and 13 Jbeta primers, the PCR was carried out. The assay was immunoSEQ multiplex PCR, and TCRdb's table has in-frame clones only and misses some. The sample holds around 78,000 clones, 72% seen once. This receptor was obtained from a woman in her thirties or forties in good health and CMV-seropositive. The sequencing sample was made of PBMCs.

DNA for the CDR3: TGTGCCAGTAGTATGGGAACAGGGTTTTATGGCTACACCTTC. Its translation is CASSMGTGFYGYTF. V and J are TRBV19 and TRBJ1-2; D is possibly TRBD1 (6 bases). This CDR3 comprises 14 residues. Trimming shortened V by 3 bases and J by 5 bases, and 13 bases separated the two germline ends. Germline V CDR1 and CDR2: LNHDA, SQIVND (reference sequence).